This T cell receptor beta chain was sequenced for a study of T cell responses to AZD1222 COVID-19 vaccine. Background on the study: Second-dose intervals of approximately 4 or approximately 12 weeks were pooled. Study-level findings and limits: It was only after the peak T cell response that any repertoires were sampled. The donor cohort was predominantly white British with a female majority, and clonal diversity may have been underestimated.

A note on this clone: Its antigen remains unidentified.

The CDR3 extends over 13 amino acids. V dropped 2 bases and J dropped 3 bases, with 7 bases sitting between them. Repertoires were generated with immunoSEQ multiplex PCR, while TCRdb's copy carries only in-frame clones and drops some. The sample lists some 83,000 clones; 86% were seen once. Source: peripheral blood, taken on day 0 of AZD1222 vaccination. The V and J genes are TRBV12-3 or TRBV12-4 and TRBJ2-5; a possible D gene is TRBD2 (5 bases). This sequence originates from an adult in good health. The CDR3 protein is CASSLYGKETQYF. CDR3 sequence (DNA): TGTGCCAGCAGTTTATACGGGAAAGAGACCCAGTACTTC.